The clone carrying this T cell receptor (beta chain) was counted a single time. Its target is unknown. This table comes from immunoSEQ multiplex PCR, and its TCRdb copy is limited to in-frame clones, with some not included. This table holds 130,000 to 150,000 clones, 82% found once. This sample was taken from a study of T cell responses to AZD1222 COVID-19 vaccine. Findings and limits, study-wide: Unmutated variant regions are reportedly the target of nearly half of TCRs that are spike-specific. Spike-specific TCR repertoires showed rising breadth and depth after two AZD1222 doses.

This CDR3 spans 15 amino acids. V was cut by 4 bases and J by 2 bases, with 11 bases left in between. Germline CDR1 reads SNHLY; CDR2 reads FYNNEI. This TCR came from an adult in good health. This chain links TRBV2 with TRBJ2-2; the D gene could be TRBD1 or TRBD2 (5 bases each). The sequencing here drew on peripheral blood, taken on day 0 of MenACWY control vaccination. The CDR3 reads CASSGGDGNTGELFF. The CDR3 region has the DNA TGTGCCAGCAGTGGTGGGGACGGCAACACCGGGGAGCTGTTTTTT.